The 10 T cell receptor beta chains given below trace back to one sample, sequenced in a study of T-cell reconstitution after alpha-beta-depleted transplantation in children. Unique molecular identifiers were used in preparing the TCRbeta library. TCRdb independently ran MiXCR on the PCR reads; one entry per CDR3 protein. The table has approximately 800,000 distinct CDR3 sequences, 15% to 20% seen once. The input for sequencing was PBMCs, mostly from graft donor cells, taken 360 days after TCRalphabeta/CD19-depleted stem cell transplant. All receptors come from a male patient between 10 and 17 years old who had a stem cell transplant for acute lymphoblastic leukemia, so the T cells may come from the graft donor.

V usage is TRBV29-1 and J usage is TRBJ2-7; D possibly matches TRBD1 or TRBD2 (5 bases each). Germline V lookup: CDR1 SQVTM, CDR2 ANQGSEA. The CDR3 consists of 16 residues. V gave up 0 bases and J gave up 2 bases, with 17 bases separating them. CDR3 region: CSVEDRGRAGPYEQYF. The DNA for the CDR3 is TGCAGCGTTGAAGATCGGGGACGTGCGGGTCCCTACGAGCAGTACTTC.

At least ten counts were recorded for this clonotype. The CDR3 sequence: CASSVRYEQYF. DNA for the CDR3: TGTGCCAGCAGCGTACGGTACGAGCAGTACTTC. The chain combines TRBV9 with TRBJ2-7; the D is unclear. CDR1 and CDR2 (germline): SGDLS, YYNGEE. V was shortened by 1 base and J by 4 bases, with 3 bases between the two germline ends. This CDR3 has 11 residues.

This clonotype was picked up a small number of times. The gene calls are TRBV5-1 and TRBJ2-3, with D perhaps assigned TRBD1 or TRBD2 (6 bases each). The V and J ends lost 3 bases and 6 bases respectively, with 11 bases between them. CDR1 SGHRS and CDR2 YFSETQ come from the germline V gene. CDR3 size: 13 residues. The CDR3 DNA reads TGCGCCAGCAGCTCCGGAGGGGGGGATACGCAGTATTTT. This codes for CASSSGGGDTQYF.

The rearrangement links TRBV7-8 to TRBJ2-1, with no clear D. The V and J ends lost 1 base and 7 bases respectively, with 8 bases between them. This CDR3 has 13 residues. Germline lookup yields CDR1 SGHVS and CDR2 FQNEAQ. The CDR3 region is CASSLDAENEQFF. DNA for the CDR3: TGTGCCAGCAGCTTAGATGCGGAAAATGAGCAGTTCTTC. The full variable domain, in which reference TRBV7-8 and TRBJ2-1 provide the parts outside the CDR3, is GAGVSQSPRYKVAKRGQDVALRCDPISGHVSLFWYQQALGQGPEFLTYFQNEAQLDKSGLPSDRFFAERPEGSVSTLKIQRTQQEDSAVYLCASSLDAENEQFFGPGTRLTVL.

This clonotype was counted a few times. V and J are TRBV7-6 and TRBJ2-5; 9 bases align to TRBD2. V lost 5 bases and J lost 5; bases outside the gene matches: 6. This CDR3 spans 14 amino acids. The germline gives CDR1 SGHVS, CDR2 FNYEAQ. CDR3 in amino acids: CASSATGLAETQYF. The CDR3 DNA reads as TGTGCCAGCAGCGCCACTGGACTAGCGGAGACCCAGTACTTC.

This clonotype is a singleton in its sample. The chain uses TRBV11-1 and TRBJ2-7; no clear D gene. Between the trimmed V and J ends, which lost 5 bases and 7 bases, there was a span of 18 bases. The CDR3 contains 14 residues. Germline CDR1 is SGHAT and CDR2 is FQDESV (reference sequence). The CDR3 loop is CASSPAPGWPEQYF. The CDR3 DNA reads TGTGCCAGCAGCCCCGCGCCTGGATGGCCAGAGCAGTACTTC.

The chain carries TRBV11-2 and TRBJ1-4, with a tentative D call TRBD1 (6 bases). The germline gives CDR1 SGHAT, CDR2 FQNNGV. V was shortened by 2 bases and J by 8 bases, with 12 bases between the two germline ends. This CDR3 contains 14 residues. CDR3 sequence reads: CASSLYYRDEKLFF. The CDR3 DNA reads as TGTGCCAGCAGCTTATATTACAGGGACGAAAAACTGTTTTTT.

This clonotype has more than one count but fewer than ten. The chain combines TRBV4-1 with TRBJ2-7, with 11 nucleotides matching TRBD2. Germline trimming cut 6 bases from V and 0 bases from J; bases unmatched to any gene: 13. This CDR3 comprises 18 residues. The germline V gene encodes CDR1 MGHRA and CDR2 YSYEKL. Written as DNA, the CDR3 is TGCGCCAGCAGACATCGAACTAGCGGGAGCGTGAGCTCCTACGAGCAGTACTTC. As protein: CASRHRTSGSVSSYEQYF.

The rearrangement joins TRBV5-5 to TRBJ2-5; 12 bases line up with TRBD2. Germline CDR1 reads SGHKS; CDR2 reads YYEKEE (reference sequence). J lost 5 bases, V lost 0 bases, and 5 bases had no gene match. The CDR3 consists of 16 residues. CDR3 DNA sequence: TGTGCCAGCAGCTTGGATTGGACTAGCGGGATGGAGACCCAGTACTTC. Translation gives CASSLDWTSGMETQYF.

The chain couples TRBV4-1 to TRBJ1-6, with a weak D call TRBD1 (6 bases). The CDR3 is 17 residues long. Looked up from germline, CDR1 is MGHRA and CDR2 is YSYEKL. V shed 4 bases and J shed 10 bases, with 23 bases lying between them. The CDR3 coding sequence is TGCGCCAGCAGCCCGGGCGTGGGGGCCCCCCGACGGTCACCCCTCCACTTT. It yields the protein CASSPGVGAPRRSPLHF.